This T cell receptor beta chain derives from a study of a mutant IDH1 vaccine in newly diagnosed glioma. Turning to the study itself: Treated patients, about 60% male and roughly 40% female, averaged around 40 years of age. Patients' prior therapy spanned radiotherapy, temozolomide, or both; most underwent both.

V was clipped by 0 bases and J by 2 bases, with 7 bases between them. Germline V gene lookup returns CDR1 LNHNV and CDR2 YYDKDF (reference sequence). This CDR3 is 14 amino acids long. The sample's time point: baseline, week 1 (first vaccination visit). As to treatment: pre-vaccination baseline after standard-of-care therapy. Donor diagnoses consisted of new WHO grade 3 or 4 IDH1-mutant, ATRX-lost astrocytomas. TCRdb keeps only in-frame clones here, not all; method: immunoSEQ multiplex PCR. The sample lists approximately 35,000 clones, 80% to 90% occurring once. The sequenced sample was PBMCs, obtained from a glioma patient treated with radiotherapy, temozolomide or both. J is TRBJ1-2 and V is TRBV15, with a tentative D call TRBD1 (5 bases). The TCR comes from a woman in her thirties or forties with glioma. The CDR3 DNA reads as TGTGCCACCAGCAGAGATGGGGGGAACTATGGCTACACCTTC. Translated, it gives CATSRDGGNYGYTF.